This T cell receptor beta chain came from a study of CD8+ T cells in alopecia areata (dated by TCRdb to 2016 to 2018). Study-wide context: Treated patients were enrolled in an open-label pilot trial of oral tofacitinib at 5 to 10 mg twice daily for moderate-to-severe alopecia areata. Tofacitinib was given for 6 to 18 months, followed by 6 months of follow-up off drug to assess delayed response and recurrence. For the treated patients, the SALT score, which quantifies what percentage of scalp surface area is affected, served as the measure of disease severity. High-throughput TCRbeta sequencing was used to examine T cell clonal expansion in alopecia areata in both the C3H/HeJ mouse model and human patients. On the human side, TCRbeta sequencing was run on scalp tissue and on sorted CD4+ and CD8+ peripheral blood T cells from healthy controls and from alopecia areata patients with either patchy or totalis/universalis disease. Tofacitinib-treated patients had biopsies at baseline and at 4 and 24 weeks of treatment, with a later scalp biopsy in several patients. Clonality in the scalp was compared among normal scalp (n=4), patchy alopecia areata scalp (n=8), and alopecia totalis/universalis scalp (n=8). RNA was extracted with the PAXgene miRNA kit for fixed scalp, the miRNeasy kit for PBMCs, and the RNeasy kit for mouse skin. TCRbeta CDR3 regions were amplified by immunoSEQ multiplex PCR with 35 Vbeta forward and 13 Jbeta reverse primers.

Receptors were amplified or captured by the immunoSEQ multiplex PCR assay. To provide template for TCR sequencing, every sample had RNA extracted and reverse transcribed into cDNA. SuperScript III was used to make first-strand cDNA, primed with a 2:1 mix of oligo-dT and random hexamers. A synthetic immune receptor repertoire was used to assess amplification bias, and residual bias was removed computationally. In the authors' own workflow: Raw reads were preprocessed to remove errors, and CDR3 was defined according to IMGT conventions as the region from the conserved cysteine to phenylalanine. Clonality was computed by normalizing Shannon entropy by log2 of the number of productive unique TCRs and subtracting the result from 1. CD4 or CD8 identity of scalp clones was inferred by cross-referencing scalp TCRbeta sequences with sorted blood CD4 and CD8 repertoires. TCRdb retrieved this table from immuneACCESS and kept in-frame rearrangements only. Not all clones are present; in checked studies, unresolved V genes account for under half, and no reason is known for the remainder. The V and J calls and clone size are taken from that table; D and trimming were inferred from the DNA. The sample table lists about 210,000 clones, around two fifths of them with a count of one. Together, the top ten hold approximately 2.4% of the sample.

The cysteine opens and the phenylalanine closes a CDR3 of 17 amino acids. Only the CDR3 DNA stays, 51 bases, in frame from base 1. The germline V gene yields SGHTA for CDR1 and FQGNSA for CDR2. V loses 2 bases at its end and J loses 3 bases; junction bases beyond the gene matches: 10. In the paper's terms, the treatment or condition label means: oral pan-JAK inhibitor, 5-10 mg twice daily. Lesional scalp punch biopsies and peripheral blood were obtained from alopecia areata patients. PBMCs were isolated by density centrifugation and stained for CD3, CD4 and CD8, after which CD4+ and CD8+ T cells were sorted on a FACSAria. In regard to this clone: No antigen is known for it. No much larger clone exists at a distance of one base, and base qualities are not known.

What the research found in general, with its limitations: During tofacitinib treatment, many expanded lesional clones stuck around in both scalp and blood, and this persistence may partly explain why relapse happens after treatment is stopped. Tofacitinib significantly decreased scalp clonality and the number of expanded CD8+ clones among the top 100 scalp clones. Resident alphabeta T cells in normal human skin are also sequenced, complicating scalp TCR repertoire analysis, unlike mouse skin dominated by gammadelta T cells. Because the treated cohort was small and had only one nonresponder, larger studies are needed to examine links between baseline CD8+ expansion and response. Lesional scalp, especially in alopecia totalis/universalis, showed higher clonality and more expanded CD8+ clones than normal scalp, suggesting antigenic drive. TCR sequences shared between patients were less clear than in mice, possibly partly because of HLA diversity in the patient population.

This TCR came from a human donor with alopecia areata. In this chain, TRBV7-2 is recombined with TRBJ2-7; TRBD2 agrees with 10 junctional bases. The sequences come from CD4+ T cells sorted from blood, collected at approximately week 36, from a patient treated with tofacitinib. The CDR3 has the sequence CASSLRSGLAAYYEQYF. Read as DNA, the sequence is TGTGCCAGCAGCTTAAGATCCGGACTAGCGGCATACTACGAGCAGTACTTC.